Presented here are 20 T cell receptor beta chains from one specimen sequenced in a study of T cells in Graves' hyperthyroidism and ophthalmopathy. It was RNA transcripts that yielded the amplified TCR beta CDR3 regions. During a first-round RT-PCR of the TCR CDR3, the HTBI primer set was used. MiXCR was run by TCRdb on the multiplex PCR reads, yielding one entry per CDR3 protein. This repertoire shows approximately 740,000 distinct CDR3 sequences, 14% found once; its top ten account for roughly 10%. The sequencing sample was made of blood. These receptors were collected from a woman aged 18-30 years with Graves' hyperthyroidism.

On this clonotype: The conserved phenylalanine or tryptophan normally closing the CDR3 is absent here, so this likely arose from a read error. This chain links TRBV4-3 with TRBJ2-1, with a tentative D call TRBD2 (5 bases). Germline CDR1 LGHNA, CDR2 YSLEER. The CDR3 has 15 amino acids. Between the trimmed V and J ends, which lost 2 bases and 5 bases, there was a span of 13 bases. CDR3 sequence: CASSQRSGAHNEQFL. DNA of the CDR3: TGCGCCAGCAGCCAACGGAGCGGAGCCCACAATGAGCAGTTCCTC.

This clonotype was found once. The J gene is TRBJ2-7, the V gene TRBV6-2 or TRBV6-3; TRBD2 matches at 13 bases. Germline loops: CDR1 MNHEY, CDR2 SVGEGT. This CDR3 has 18 amino acids. V lost 6 bases and J lost 5; bases outside the gene matches: 16. CDR3: CASSYAGTSGTRPDEQYF. The CDR3 DNA reads TGTGCCAGCAGCTATGCCGGGACTAGCGGGACCCGGCCGGACGAGCAGTACTTC.

The V and J genes are TRBV7-9 and TRBJ1-2; tentatively, D is TRBD1 (6 bases). CDR3 size: 17 residues. Germline V CDR1 and CDR2: SEHNR, FQNEAQ (reference sequence). V lost 0 bases and J 6 bases, leaving 20 bases between the germline ends. The CDR3 here is CASSLAPPDRDNNGYTF. CDR3 nucleotides: TGTGCCAGCAGCTTAGCCCCCCCTGACCGGGACAATAATGGCTACACCTTC.

There are many counts of this clonotype. This chain links TRBV7-9 with TRBJ2-3, with TRBD2 identical over 7 bases. Trimming at V came to 4 bases and at J to 3 bases, leaving 7 bases not matched to a gene. This CDR3 is built from 15 residues. Germline CDR1 is SEHNR and CDR2 is FQNEAQ (reference sequence). CDR3 in DNA: TGTGCCAGCAGCTATTGGGGACTACGTACAGATACGCAGTATTTT. It specifies CASSYWGLRTDTQYF.

This clonotype was found many times. The rearrangement links TRBV12-3 or TRBV12-4 to TRBJ2-7; unclear D gene. CDR3 length equals 13 residues. V lost 4 bases, J lost 6 bases, and 13 bases lay in between. In DNA, the CDR3 is TGTGCCAGCAGTTACAACCCCGGTGTCGAGCAGTACTTC. Protein sequence: CASSYNPGVEQYF.

The table lists this clonotype with many counts. The CDR3 bases are TGTGCCAGCAGTTTAGGGCGGGCAGATCAGCCCCAGCATTTT. Translated, it gives CASSLGRADQPQHF. The chain links TRBV12-3 or TRBV12-4 to TRBJ1-5; D is unresolved. Trimming stripped 1 base from V and 5 bases from J, with 9 bases between. The CDR3 has 14 amino acids.

A note on this clonotype: A much larger clone lies a single base off, so this may be a read error. The rearrangement links TRBV3-1 to TRBJ1-1; 8 bases are shared with TRBD1. Germline CDR1 is LGHDT and CDR2 is YNNKEL (reference sequence). The CDR3 has 14 amino acids. V gave up 7 bases and J gave up 7 bases; unmatched junction bases: 11. CDR3 nucleotide sequence: TGTGCCAGCATCCCTCGACAGGGGACCTTTGAAGCTTTCTTT. Its protein product is CASIPRQGTFEAFF.

This clonotype has a single count. A much larger clone differs from this one at a single base, so this may be a read error. The genes are TRBV28 and TRBJ2-1, with D perhaps being TRBD1 or TRBD2 (5 bases each). Per the germline V gene, CDR1 is MDHEN and CDR2 is SYDVKM. Trimming removed 6 bases from V and 3 bases from J, with 15 bases in between. This CDR3 contains 15 residues. The CDR3 region has the DNA TGTGCCAGCAGACGGGGCTCTCAATACTACAATGAGCAGTTCTTC. This encodes CASRRGSQYYNEQFF.

This clonotype was recorded at least ten times. The chain carries TRBV2 and TRBJ2-5; D is perhaps TRBD2 (6 bases). With 7 bases removed from V and 5 bases from J, the gap between germline ends came to 14 bases. The CDR3 loop spans 13 amino acids. CDR1 is SNHLY, CDR2 FYNNEI, per germline. CDR3 nucleotides: TGTGCCAGCAAGCGGGCAGAAAAGGAGACCCAGTACTTC. It specifies CASKRAEKETQYF.

This clonotype was counted ten times or more. The chain recombines TRBV5-4 with TRBJ2-1, with D perhaps TRBD1 (6 bases). The CDR3 is 12 residues long. Germline V gene lookup returns CDR1 SGHNT and CDR2 YYREEE (reference sequence). V lost 7 bases to trimming and J lost 6 bases, with 11 bases between them. The CDR3 region is CASGPQGNEQFF. The CDR3 bases are TGTGCCAGCGGGCCACAGGGCAATGAGCAGTTCTTC. Supplemented by reference TRBV5-4 and TRBJ2-1, the full variable domain reads ETGVTQSPTHLIKTRGQQVTLRCSSQSGHNTVSWYQQALGQGPQFIFQYYREEENGRGNFPPRFSGLQFPNYSSELNVNALELDDSALYLCASGPQGNEQFFGPGTRLTVL.

Remarks on this clonotype: Since a much larger clone is just one base distant, this may be a read error. V and J are TRBV2 and TRBJ2-7; D is uncertain. The V gene's germline CDR1 is SNHLY and CDR2 FYNNEI. This CDR3 has 13 amino acids. In DNA, the CDR3 is TGTGCCAGCAGGTCCTCTAACTCCTACGACCAGTACTTC. This codes for CASRSSNSYDQYF.

This clonotype was seen repeatedly, ten times or more. This rearrangement joins TRBV5-1 to TRBJ2-7; D gene unclear. Germline V lookup: CDR1 SGHRS, CDR2 YFSETQ. V lost 10 bases and J 5 bases, leaving 7 bases between the germline ends. This CDR3 has 9 residues. The CDR3 DNA reads as TGCGCCGGTCTCGACGAGCAGTACTTC. It translates to CAGLDEQYF.

The table lists this clonotype with many counts. The J gene is TRBJ2-4, the V gene TRBV5-1, with a tentative D call TRBD1 (6 bases). V gave up 3 bases and J gave up 0 bases, with 13 bases separating them. The germline CDR1 and CDR2 sequences are SGHRS and YFSETQ. The CDR3 loop spans 16 amino acids. Written as DNA, the CDR3 is TGCGCCAGCAGCTCTACAACAGGGATAGCCAAAAACATTCAGTACTTC. Translation: CASSSTTGIAKNIQYF.

The sample holds many counts of this clonotype. This rearrangement joins TRBV20-1 to TRBJ2-1; 7 bases map to TRBD2. CDR3 size: 15 residues. After removal of 1 base from V and 4 bases from J, the junction contained 7 bases not matched to a gene. CDR1 DFQATT and CDR2 SNEGSKA come from the germline V gene (reference sequence). CDR3 in DNA: TGCAGTGCTAGAGCGGGGACTACACTATACAATGAGCAGTTCTTC. It specifies CSARAGTTLYNEQFF.

This clonotype was observed a few times. The J gene is TRBJ2-7, the V gene TRBV13; 9 positions agree with TRBD2. Germline V gene sequence: CDR1 PRHDT, CDR2 FYEKMQ (reference sequence). After removal of 6 bases from V and 0 bases from J, the junction contained 9 bases not matched to a gene. The CDR3 is 16 residues long. The CDR3 region has the DNA TGTGCCAGCAGTTCCCGACTAGCGGAGGGCTCCTACGAGCAGTACTTC. It yields the protein CASSSRLAEGSYEQYF.

This clonotype was recorded at least ten times. This chain connects TRBV18 to TRBJ1-5; 9 positions match TRBD1. The V gene's germline CDR1 is KGHSH and CDR2 LQKENI. J was trimmed by 2 bases and V by 6 bases; bases with no gene match: 5. This CDR3 has 15 residues. The CDR3 region is CASSQGQGGNQPQHF. Here the CDR3 DNA reads TGTGCCAGCTCGCAGGGACAGGGCGGCAATCAGCCCCAGCATTTT.

This clonotype was seen ten or more times. V usage is TRBV11-3 and J usage is TRBJ2-2; D may be TRBD2 (5 bases). The CDR3 extends over 16 amino acids. CDR1 and CDR2 from the germline V gene are SGHNT and YENEEA. Trimming took 3 bases from V and 2 from J, leaving 13 bases between them. The CDR3 reads CASSFAAAANTGELFF. Written as DNA, the CDR3 is TGTGCCAGCAGCTTTGCAGCAGCGGCCAACACCGGGGAGCTGTTTTTT.

This clonotype was picked up many times. In DNA form, the CDR3 reads TGCAGTGCTAGCCGGGACAGGTTAGGGGAGACCCAGTACTTC. Translated: CSASRDRLGETQYF. The V and J genes are TRBV20-1 and TRBJ2-5; 8 bases line up with TRBD1. From germline, CDR1 is DFQATT and CDR2 SNEGSKA (reference sequence). The J segment lost 5 bases and the V segment lost 3 bases, leaving 8 bases of the junction unmatched. The CDR3 runs 14 residues.

In its sample, this clonotype was seen a few times. This chain connects TRBV20-1 to TRBJ2-1; weak D call: TRBD2 (5 bases). The CDR3 runs 11 residues. The ends were cut back, 6 bases at V and 13 bases at J, with 16 bases in the middle. CDR1 DFQATT and CDR2 SNEGSKA come from the germline V gene (reference sequence). The DNA of the CDR3 is TGCAGTGCCGTACTAGGTAGCTATCAGTTCTTC. Translation: CSAVLGSYQFF.

The sample holds a few counts of this clonotype. The V gene is TRBV20-1, the J gene TRBJ1-5; maybe TRBD1 (5 bases). The CDR3 extends over 14 amino acids. Trimming stripped 5 bases from V and 2 bases from J, with 13 bases between. Germline V CDR1 and CDR2: DFQATT, SNEGSKA (reference sequence). In DNA, the CDR3 is TGCAGTGCTCTGCAGGGCGGGGGCAATCAGCCCCAGCATTTT. It translates to CSALQGGGNQPQHF.